This T cell receptor (beta chain) stems from a study of blood T cell repertoires in COVID-19. This CDR3 is 14 amino acids long. Per germline, CDR1 MGHDK and CDR2 SYGVNS. V lost 6 bases to trimming and J lost 8 bases; unmatched junction nucleotides: 10. Generated by immunoSEQ multiplex PCR, the TCRdb table keeps only in-frame clones and is missing some. The data contain 200,000 to 250,000 clones, 85% to 90% of them singletons. V and J are TRBV25-1 and TRBJ2-1; 7 bases are a match to TRBD1. Sequenced input: peripheral blood. This receptor was identified in a man between 60 and 75 years old with acute or convalescent COVID-19. CDR3 loop: CASRRQGEGDEQFF. In nucleotides, the CDR3 is TGTGCCAGCAGAAGACAGGGAGAGGGGGATGAGCAGTTCTTC. The whole variable domain, filled in from reference TRBV25-1 and TRBJ2-1, reads EADIYQTPRYLVIGTGKKITLECSQTMGHDKMYWYQQDPGMELHLIHYSYGVNSTEKGDLSSESTVSRIRTEHFPLTLESARPSHTSQYLCASRRQGEGDEQFFGPGTRLTVL.